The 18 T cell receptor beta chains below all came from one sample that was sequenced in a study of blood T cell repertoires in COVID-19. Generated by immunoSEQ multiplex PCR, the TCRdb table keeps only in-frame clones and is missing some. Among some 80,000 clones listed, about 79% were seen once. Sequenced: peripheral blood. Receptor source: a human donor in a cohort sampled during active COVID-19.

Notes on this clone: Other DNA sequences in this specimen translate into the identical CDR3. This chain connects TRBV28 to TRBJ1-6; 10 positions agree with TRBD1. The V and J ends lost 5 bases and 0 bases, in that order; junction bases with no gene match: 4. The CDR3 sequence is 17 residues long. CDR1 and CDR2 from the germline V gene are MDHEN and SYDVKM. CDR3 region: CASSPGTGVSYNSPLHF. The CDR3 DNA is TGTGCCAGCAGTCCTGGGACAGGGGTCTCCTATAATTCACCCCTCCACTTT.

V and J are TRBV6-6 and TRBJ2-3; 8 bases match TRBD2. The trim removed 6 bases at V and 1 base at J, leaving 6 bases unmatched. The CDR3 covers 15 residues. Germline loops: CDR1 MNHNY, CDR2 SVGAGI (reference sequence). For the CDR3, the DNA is TGTGCCAGCAGCGGGGGGGGCGGAGGCACAGATACGCAGTATTTT. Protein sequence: CASSGGGGGTDTQYF.

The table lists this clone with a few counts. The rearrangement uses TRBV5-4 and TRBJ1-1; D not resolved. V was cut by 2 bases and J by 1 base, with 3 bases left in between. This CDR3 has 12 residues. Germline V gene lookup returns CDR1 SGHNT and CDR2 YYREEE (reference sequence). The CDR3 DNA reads TGTGCCAGCAGCTTCGGGAACACTGAAGCTTTCTTT. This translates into CASSFGNTEAFF.

The DNA for the CDR3 is TGTGCCAGCAGCTGGCGGGGGCAATCCTATAATTCACCCCTCCACTTT. It encodes CASSWRGQSYNSPLHF. V gene TRBV5-8 combines with J gene TRBJ1-6, with D possibly TRBD1 on 6 matching bases. Trimming pared 3 bases from V and 1 base from J, leaving 11 bases between. Germline CDR1 reads SGHTS; CDR2 reads YDEGEE. The CDR3 extends over 16 amino acids.

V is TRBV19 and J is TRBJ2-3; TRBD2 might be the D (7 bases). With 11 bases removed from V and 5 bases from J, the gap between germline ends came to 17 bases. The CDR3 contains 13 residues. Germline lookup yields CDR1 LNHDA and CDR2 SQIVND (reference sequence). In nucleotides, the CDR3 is TGTGCCTCCCAGGGAGGGGGGGTAGATACGCAGTATTTT. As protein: CASQGGGVDTQYF.

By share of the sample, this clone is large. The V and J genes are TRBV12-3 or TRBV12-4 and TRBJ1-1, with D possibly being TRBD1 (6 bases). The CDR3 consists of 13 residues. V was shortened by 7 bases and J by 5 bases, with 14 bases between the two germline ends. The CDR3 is CASTFIRGTEAFF. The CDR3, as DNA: TGTGCCAGCACCTTCATCAGGGGAACTGAAGCTTTCTTT.

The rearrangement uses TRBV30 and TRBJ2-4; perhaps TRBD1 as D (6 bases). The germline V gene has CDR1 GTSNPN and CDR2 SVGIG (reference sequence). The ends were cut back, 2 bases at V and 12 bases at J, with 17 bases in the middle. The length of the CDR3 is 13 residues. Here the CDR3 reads CAWSFGLGGHQYF. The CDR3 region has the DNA TGTGCCTGGAGTTTCGGGCTAGGGGGACATCAGTACTTC. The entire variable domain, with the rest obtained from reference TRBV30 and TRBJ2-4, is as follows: SQTIHQWPATLVQPVGSPLSLECTVEGTSNPNLYWYRQAAGRGLQLLFYSVGIGQISSEVPQNLSASRPQDRQFILSSKKLLLSDSGFYLCAWSFGLGGHQYFGAGTRLSVL.

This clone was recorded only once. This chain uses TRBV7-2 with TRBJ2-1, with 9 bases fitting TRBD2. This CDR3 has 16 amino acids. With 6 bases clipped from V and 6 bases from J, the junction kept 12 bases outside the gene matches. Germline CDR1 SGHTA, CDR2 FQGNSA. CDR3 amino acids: CASRRPGLAVSNEQFF. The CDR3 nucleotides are TGTGCCAGCAGGCGACCGGGACTAGCTGTGTCCAATGAGCAGTTCTTC.

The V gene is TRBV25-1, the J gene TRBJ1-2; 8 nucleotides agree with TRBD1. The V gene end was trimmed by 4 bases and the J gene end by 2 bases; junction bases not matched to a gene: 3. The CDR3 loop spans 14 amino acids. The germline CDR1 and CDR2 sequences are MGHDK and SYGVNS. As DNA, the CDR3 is TGTGCCAGCAGTGGGGACAGGCGCAACTATGGCTACACCTTC. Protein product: CASSGDRRNYGYTF.

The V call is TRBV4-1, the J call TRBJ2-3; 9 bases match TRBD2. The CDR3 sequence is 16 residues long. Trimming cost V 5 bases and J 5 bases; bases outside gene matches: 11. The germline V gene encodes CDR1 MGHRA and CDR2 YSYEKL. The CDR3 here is CASSSLGAGGLDTQYF. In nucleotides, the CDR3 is TGCGCCAGCAGCTCCCTAGGGGCGGGGGGGTTAGATACGCAGTATTTT.

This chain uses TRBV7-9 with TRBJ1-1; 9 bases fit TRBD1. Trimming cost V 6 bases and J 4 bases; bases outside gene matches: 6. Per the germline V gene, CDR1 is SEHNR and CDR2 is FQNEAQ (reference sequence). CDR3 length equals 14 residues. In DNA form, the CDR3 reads TGTGCCAGCAGTAGGGACAGGGTGGGCACTGAAGCTTTCTTT. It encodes CASSRDRVGTEAFF.

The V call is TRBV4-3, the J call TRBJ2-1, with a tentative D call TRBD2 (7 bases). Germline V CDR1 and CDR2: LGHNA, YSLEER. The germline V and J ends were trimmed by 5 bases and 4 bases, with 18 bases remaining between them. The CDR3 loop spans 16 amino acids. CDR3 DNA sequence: TGCGCCAGCAGCACAGTGGGGGGGCTCCCGTACAATGAGCAGTTCTTC. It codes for CASSTVGGLPYNEQFF.

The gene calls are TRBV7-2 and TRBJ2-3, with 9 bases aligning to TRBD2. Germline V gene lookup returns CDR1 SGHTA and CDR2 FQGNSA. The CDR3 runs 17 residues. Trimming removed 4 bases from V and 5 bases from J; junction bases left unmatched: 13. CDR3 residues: CASSSPMTGLAGDTQYF. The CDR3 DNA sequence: TGTGCCAGCAGCTCCCCCATGACGGGACTAGCAGGAGATACGCAGTATTTT.

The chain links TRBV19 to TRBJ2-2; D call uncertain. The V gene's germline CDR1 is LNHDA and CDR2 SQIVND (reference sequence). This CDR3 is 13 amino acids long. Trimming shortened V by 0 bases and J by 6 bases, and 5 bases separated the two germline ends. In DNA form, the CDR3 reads TGTGCCAGTAGTATAGACCTGTCCGGGGAGCTGTTTTTT. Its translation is CASSIDLSGELFF.

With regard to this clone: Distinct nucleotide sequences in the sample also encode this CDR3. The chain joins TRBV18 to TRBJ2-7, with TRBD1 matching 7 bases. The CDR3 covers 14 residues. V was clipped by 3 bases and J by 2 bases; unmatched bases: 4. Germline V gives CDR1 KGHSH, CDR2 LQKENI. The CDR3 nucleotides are TGTGCCAGCTCACCCCGACAGGGCACCTACGAGCAGTACGTC. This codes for CASSPRQGTYEQYV.

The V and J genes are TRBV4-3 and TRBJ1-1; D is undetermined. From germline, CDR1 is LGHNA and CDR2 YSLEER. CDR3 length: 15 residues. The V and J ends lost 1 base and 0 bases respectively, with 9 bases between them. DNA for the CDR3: TGCGCCAGCAGCCAAGGAGGGTACATGAACACTGAAGCTTTCTTT. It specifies CASSQGGYMNTEAFF.

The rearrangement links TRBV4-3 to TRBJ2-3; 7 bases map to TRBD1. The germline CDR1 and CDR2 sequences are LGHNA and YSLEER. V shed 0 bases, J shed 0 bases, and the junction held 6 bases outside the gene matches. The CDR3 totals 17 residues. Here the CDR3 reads CASSQETGTESTDTQYF. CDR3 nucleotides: TGCGCCAGCAGCCAAGAAACCGGGACAGAGAGCACAGATACGCAGTATTTT.

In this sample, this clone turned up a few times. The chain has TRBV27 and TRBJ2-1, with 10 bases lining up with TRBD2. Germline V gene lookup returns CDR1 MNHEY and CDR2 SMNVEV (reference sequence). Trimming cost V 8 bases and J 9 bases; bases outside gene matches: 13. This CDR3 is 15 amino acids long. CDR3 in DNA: TGTGCCAGCTGCACAGCGACTAGCGGGCTAGGTGAGCAGTTCTTC. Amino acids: CASCTATSGLGEQFF.